Presented here are 8 T cell receptor beta chains from one specimen sequenced in a study of blood T cell repertoires in COVID-19. Only in-frame clones appear in the TCRdb table, and some are missing; sequencing was by immunoSEQ multiplex PCR. The sample lists under 300,000 clones, about 83% occurring once. Sequencing input: peripheral blood. The receptors derive from a man between 25 and 39 years old who had recovered from COVID-19.

The V and J genes are TRBV11-2 and TRBJ1-1, with a tentative D call TRBD1 (5 bases). Germline-derived CDR1 and CDR2 are SGHAT and FQNNGV. CDR3 length: 11 residues. V lost 0 bases and J 11 bases, leaving 7 bases between the germline ends. The CDR3 is CASSLDRVAFF. The CDR3 DNA is TGTGCCAGCAGCTTAGACAGGGTGGCTTTCTTT.

This sequence joins TRBV10-3 and TRBJ2-3; D remains unclear. This CDR3 is built from 18 residues. Trimming stripped 4 bases from V and 0 bases from J, with 20 bases between. CDR1 is ENHRY, CDR2 SYGVKD, per germline. The CDR3 loop reads CAISAFSSVTTSTDTQYF. Written as DNA, the CDR3 is TGTGCCATCAGTGCTTTTTCGTCTGTAACTACTAGCACAGATACGCAGTATTTT.

The chain uses TRBV11-1 and TRBJ2-1; unclear D gene. Germline V gene sequence: CDR1 SGHAT, CDR2 FQDESV (reference sequence). The CDR3 spans 14 residues. V was cut by 4 bases and J by 6 bases, with 13 bases left in between. The CDR3 DNA is TGTGCCAGCAGCTCCCTCCGGGTGTTCAATGAGCAGTTCTTC. This codes for CASSSLRVFNEQFF.

V and J are TRBV7-6 and TRBJ1-1, with 9 bases that match TRBD1. This CDR3 comprises 16 residues. With V trimmed by 5 bases and J by 2 bases, 9 bases remained unmatched. The germline gives CDR1 SGHVS, CDR2 FNYEAQ. The DNA for the CDR3 is TGTGCCAGCAGCGCGGTGGACAGGGGAAGCAACACTGAAGCTTTCTTT. Its translation is CASSAVDRGSNTEAFF.

The chain recombines TRBV10-2 with TRBJ2-7; TRBD1 matches at 8 bases. Germline CDR1 and CDR2: WSHSY and SAAADI. There are 15 residues in the CDR3. Trimming removed 2 bases from V and 4 bases from J; junction bases left unmatched: 7. CDR3 in DNA: TGCGCCAGCAGTGAGGCCAGGGGGCCTTGGTACGAGCAGTACGTC. It codes for CASSEARGPWYEQYV.

This rearrangement joins TRBV7-3 to TRBJ2-3; 9 nucleotides agree with TRBD2. The CDR3 covers 17 residues. CDR1 and CDR2 (germline): SGHTA, FQGTGA. V shed 1 base, J shed 4 bases, and the junction held 9 bases outside the gene matches. The CDR3 spells CASSLIGGGALADTQYF. The DNA of the CDR3 is TGTGCCAGCAGCTTAATAGGCGGGGGGGCCCTCGCAGATACGCAGTATTTT.

The V call is TRBV29-1, the J call TRBJ1-2, with D perhaps TRBD1 (6 bases). The CDR3 is 13 residues long. Trimming took 7 bases from V and 2 from J, leaving 14 bases between them. CDR1 SQVTM and CDR2 ANQGSEA come from the germline V gene. CDR3 protein: CSGFQGNNYGYTF. CDR3 nucleotide sequence: TGCAGCGGCTTCCAGGGGAACAACTATGGCTACACCTTC.

The rearrangement links TRBV11-3 to TRBJ2-2; possibly TRBD2 for D (6 bases). V shed 5 bases and J shed 0 bases, with 19 bases lying between them. The length of the CDR3 is 18 residues. Germline V CDR1 and CDR2: SGHNT, YENEEA. The CDR3 DNA follows: TGTGCCAGCAGCCCCGTCCGGGGGTCGATAGCGAACACCGGGGAGCTGTTTTTT. Residues: CASSPVRGSIANTGELFF.